Presented here are 6 T cell receptor beta chains from one specimen sequenced in a study of T-cell memory formation after mild COVID-19. TCRdb re-called the 5' RACE reads through MiXCR, storing one row per CDR3 protein. The sample lists around 450,000 distinct CDR3 sequences, roughly 20% occurring once. Sequencing used PBMCs or a T cell subset sorted from them (not recorded which). Every receptor here comes from an adult woman who had mild COVID-19 (a few samples of this study predate the infection). Cell type and time point are not known.

This sequence joins TRBV20-1 and TRBJ2-7; no clear D gene. Germline lookup yields CDR1 DFQATT and CDR2 SNEGSKA (reference sequence). This CDR3 comprises 12 residues. Trimming cost V 5 bases and J 3 bases, with 11 bases left between them. The CDR3 reads CSARAGFYEQYF. The CDR3 nucleotides are TGCAGTGCTCGGGCAGGATTCTACGAGCAGTACTTC.

The rearrangement uses TRBV3-1 and TRBJ2-1; the match to TRBD2 covers 10 bases. There are 15 residues in the CDR3. CDR1 and CDR2 (germline): LGHDT, YNNKEL (reference sequence). With 6 bases clipped from V and 9 bases from J, the junction kept 11 bases outside the gene matches. CDR3 loop: CASSPVAGGYGEQFF. In nucleotides, the CDR3 is TGTGCCAGCAGTCCTGTAGCGGGAGGCTACGGTGAGCAGTTCTTC.

The chain combines TRBV7-3 with TRBJ2-3; no firm D call. V lost 1 base and J 3 bases, leaving 11 bases between the germline ends. The CDR3 has 15 amino acids. Germline V gene sequence: CDR1 SGHTA, CDR2 FQGTGA. The CDR3 sequence is CASSLKDHRTDTQYF. The CDR3 nucleotides read TGTGCCAGCAGCTTAAAGGATCATCGGACAGATACGCAGTATTTT. Full variable domain (rest looked up from reference TRBV7-3 and TRBJ2-3): GAGVSQTPSNKVTEKGKYVELRCDPISGHTALYWYRQSLGQGPEFLIYFQGTGAADDSGLPNDRFFAVRPEGSVSTLKIQRTERGDSAVYLCASSLKDHRTDTQYFGPGTRLTVL.

This chain uses TRBV20-1 with TRBJ2-1; 9 bases are shared with TRBD2. CDR3 length equals 14 residues. With V trimmed by 6 bases and J by 6 bases, 9 bases remained unmatched. Germline V CDR1 and CDR2: DFQATT, SNEGSKA (reference sequence). CDR3 nucleotide sequence: TGCAGTGCCAGCAGCGGGGGGTCGGCCAATGAGCAGTTCTTC. Translated, it gives CSASSGGSANEQFF.

V and J are TRBV5-1 and TRBJ2-2, with 7 bases identical to TRBD1. The germline V gene encodes CDR1 SGHRS and CDR2 YFSETQ. After removal of 5 bases from V and 1 base from J, the junction contained 8 bases not matched to a gene. The CDR3 loop spans 16 amino acids. CDR3 protein: CASRRSGTVNTGELFF. Written as DNA, the CDR3 is TGCGCCAGCAGACGTTCCGGGACAGTGAACACCGGGGAGCTGTTTTTT.

There are a few counts of this clonotype. J is TRBJ1-3 and V is TRBV29-1; D is uncertain. Germline CDR1 and CDR2: SQVTM and ANQGSEA. CDR3 length: 15 residues. The V gene lost 6 bases and the J gene lost 0 bases, with 15 bases spanning the gap. CDR3 loop: CSVGLGSHSGNTIYF. Written as DNA, the CDR3 is TGCAGCGTAGGATTAGGATCTCACTCTGGAAACACCATATATTTT.